A selection of T cell receptor beta chains follows, all from one sample in a study of T cells in Graves' hyperthyroidism and ophthalmopathy. TCRdb processed the multiplex PCR reads anew with MiXCR; each CDR3 protein has one entry. The table shows roughly 400,000 distinct CDR3 sequences, with roughly 25% occurring only once. The sequencing sample was made of blood. These TCRs come from a man over 45 with Graves' hyperthyroidism. CDR3s include the opening cysteine and the closing phenylalanine or tryptophan. D genes are given only for firm matches. Size values are once, few and many counts, or a class for expanded clones, and some rows have none.

. | TRBJ1-3 | . | TRBV5-1 | TGCGCCAGCAGCTTGGGGGCCTCGGACACCATATATTTT | CASSLGASDTIYF
many | TRBJ2-3 | . | TRBV27 | TGTGCCAGCAGTTTATCGTGGCTAGATACGCAGTATTTT | CASSLSWLDTQYF
few | TRBJ2-1 | . | TRBV10-3 | TGTGCCGCCTGGCAAGAGGGGGTGGGCAATGAGCAGTTCTTC | CAAWQEGVGNEQFF
. | TRBJ1-2 | TRBD1 | TRBV30 | TGTGCCTGGGGGGGACAGGGCCGTGGCTACACCTTC | CAWGGQGRGYTF
few | TRBJ1-1 | . | TRBV27 | TGTGCCAGCAGTTTATCGATTGTGGGAACTGAAGCTTTCTTT | CASSLSIVGTEAFF
. | TRBJ1-5 | . | TRBV5-5 | TGTGCCAACAGCTTGGATTTAGCCAGCAATCAGCCCCAGCATTTT | CANSLDLASNQPQHF
many | TRBJ1-1 | TRBD1 | TRBV29-1 | TGCAGCGTCGTCGAGGGGGCGTACGCTGAAGCTTTCTTT | CSVVEGAYAEAFF
few | TRBJ2-1 | . | TRBV20-1 | TGCAGTGCTAGAGGAAATGGCGGGTACTACAATGAGCAGTTCTTC | CSARGNGGYYNEQFF
many | TRBJ1-2 | . | TRBV28 | TGTGCCAGCAGTGATACGCCGACTAACTATGGCTACACCTTC | CASSDTPTNYGYTF
many | TRBJ2-5 | TRBD2 | TRBV20-1 | TGCAGTGCTAGACCTACCGGGAGGGGGGCGGATCAAGAGACCCAGTACTTC | CSARPTGRGADQETQYF
once | TRBJ2-7 | . | TRBV7-2 | TGTGCCAGCAGCTTGGAGGGGTTGGGCGAGCAGTACTTC | CASSLEGLGEQYF
. | TRBJ2-7 | . | TRBV4-1 | TGCGCCAGCTCATCGGTGCGGGAAAACGAGCAGTACTTC | CASSSVRENEQYF
. | TRBJ1-4 | . | TRBV28 | TGTGCCAGCAGTCCCCCCATGATCCTCGGGGAAAAACTGTTTTTT | CASSPPMILGEKLFF
few | TRBJ2-7 | TRBD1 | TRBV5-1 | TGCGCCAGCAGCTTGAGCGCCGGGACAGGGGACCTGCTAACGGAGCAGTACTTC | CASSLSAGTGDLLTEQYF
. | TRBJ2-7 | . | TRBV5-1 | TGCGCCAGCAGCCGGGACACCTACTCCTACGAGCAGTACTTC | CASSRDTYSYEQYF
. | TRBJ1-1 | TRBD1 | TRBV29-1 | TGCAGCGTGCGGGCCAGGGGGCGACGGAACACTGAAGGTTTCTTT | CSVRARGRRNTEGFF
few | TRBJ2-3 | TRBD2 | TRBV11-3 | TGTGCCAGCAGCCAATTTACTAGCGGGAGCGTAGATACGCAGTATTTT | CASSQFTSGSVDTQYF
many | TRBJ1-1 | . | TRBV28 | TGTGCCAGCAGTTTATTTTTACAGGAAGCTTTCTTT | CASSLFLQEAFF
. | TRBJ1-6 | TRBD1 | TRBV2 | TGTGCCAGCAGTGGGGGGGACAGAGCTTCACCCCTCCACTTT | CASSGGDRASPLHF
many | TRBJ2-7 | . | TRBV7-6 | TGTGCCAGCAGCTTAAAGGGTGGTCACGAGCAGTACTTC | CASSLKGGHEQYF
few | TRBJ2-1 | TRBD1 | TRBV29-1 | TGCAGCGTTGTTGGCAGGGGGCGAGAAGATGAGCAGTTCTTC | CSVVGRGREDEQFF
many | TRBJ1-3 | . | TRBV28 | TGTGCCAGCAGTTCCCCGGGGGGCTCTGGAAACACCATATATTTT | CASSSPGGSGNTIYF
. | TRBJ2-2 | . | TRBV7-6 | TGTGCCAGCAGCCCTAGGGGCGTGGGTGAGGGGAACACCGGGGAGCTGTTTTTT | CASSPRGVGEGNTGELFF
. | TRBJ2-1 | TRBD1 | TRBV18 | TGTGCCAGCTCGCCCGGGACAGGGATAACAAATGAGCAGTTCTTC | CASSPGTGITNEQFF
many | TRBJ2-5 | . | TRBV2 | TGTGCCAGCAGTGAAGCGTACAGGGTAGAGACCCAGTACTTC | CASSEAYRVETQYF
. | TRBJ2-6 | . | TRBV2 | TGTGCCAGGGGGTCTGGCCGAGGGCCTGGGGCCAACGTCCTGACTTTC | CARGSGRGPGANVLTF
few | TRBJ2-1 | . | TRBV12-3/TRBV12-4 | TGTGCCAGCAGTTTTACCTCCCGGGGTGAGCAGTTCTTC | CASSFTSRGEQFF
. | TRBJ2-1 | . | TRBV19 | TGTGCCAGTACTCGTCGAGAGGAGAATGAGCAGTTCTTC | CASTRREENEQFF
many | TRBJ2-1 | . | TRBV11-2 | TGTGCCAGCAGCTTAGTTCGAGCGTCGGAGCAGTTCTTC | CASSLVRASEQFF